This T cell receptor (beta chain) was retrieved from a study of patients and donors after allogeneic stem cell transplantation. TCRdb re-called the RT-PCR reads through MiXCR, storing one row per CDR3 protein. Among 920,000 or so distinct CDR3 sequences listed, more than 15% were seen once. This CDR3 is built from 18 residues. Germline lookup yields CDR1 MNHNS and CDR2 SASEGT. Trimming pared 0 bases from V and 3 bases from J, leaving 18 bases between. The origin of this receptor is a human donor who was either an allogeneic HSCT recipient or a stem cell or donor lymphocyte infusion donor (not recorded which). It is not recorded whose cells these are; they may come from a transplant donor. The sequencing sample was made of blood, either unsorted or a sorted T cell fraction (not recorded which). The V call is TRBV6-1, the J call TRBJ2-1, with TRBD1 as a possible D gene (5 bases). The CDR3 loop reads CASSEAGIWARGYNEQFF. CDR3 sequence (DNA): TGTGCCAGCAGTGAAGCGGGTATTTGGGCTAGGGGCTACAATGAGCAGTTCTTC.